This entry lists 22 T cell receptor beta chains sequenced from one sample in a study of blood T cell repertoires in COVID-19 (dated by TCRdb to 2018 to 2021). Library method: the immunoSEQ multiplex PCR assay. TCRdb's version of the immuneACCESS table is confined to in-frame rearrangements and falls short of the full clone set. An unresolved V gene accounts for under half of the shortfall where checked; the remainder is of unknown origin. The sample contains over 400,000 clones, 75% to 90% of them found a single time. The ten largest account for approximately 2.9% of the sample. Source material: peripheral blood. These TCRs come from a human donor in a cohort sampled during active COVID-19.

V usage is TRBV27 and J usage is TRBJ1-2; D might be TRBD1 (5 bases). V was trimmed by 4 bases and J by 4 bases, leaving 16 bases between them. The germline V gene has CDR1 MNHEY and CDR2 SMNVEV (reference sequence). The CDR3 extends over 15 amino acids. The CDR3 sequence is CASSSLGGTPYGYTF. CDR3 DNA sequence: TGTGCCAGCAGTTCCCTGGGGGGGACGCCCTATGGCTACACCTTC.

The rearrangement joins TRBV15 to TRBJ2-3; TRBD1 agrees at 7 bases. The V gene's germline CDR1 is LNHNV and CDR2 YYDKDF (reference sequence). This CDR3 is 15 amino acids long. With 1 base clipped from V and 3 bases from J, the junction kept 4 bases outside the gene matches. CDR3 coding DNA: TGTGCCACCAGCAGAGGCCAGGGGGTGACAGATACGCAGTATTTT. Translation gives CATSRGQGVTDTQYF.

The V and J genes are TRBV3-1 (or the pseudogene TRBV3-2) and TRBJ2-2, with 9 nucleotides matching TRBD2. Trimming took 2 bases from V and 4 from J; bases not matched to a gene: 8. The CDR3 runs 17 residues. Germline lookup yields CDR1 LGHDT and CDR2 YNNKEL (reference sequence). CDR3 region: CASSQRGGRGTTGELFF. In nucleotides, the CDR3 is TGTGCCAGCAGCCAACGGGGCGGGAGGGGGACCACCGGGGAGCTGTTTTTT.

The CDR3 region is CASTGQLNTEAFF. The CDR3 nucleotides are TGTGCCAGCACGGGACAGTTGAACACTGAAGCTTTCTTT. The chain links TRBV19 to TRBJ1-1; the match to TRBD1 covers 7 bases. Germline assignment: CDR1 LNHDA and CDR2 SQIVND (reference sequence). The CDR3 contains 13 residues. J was trimmed by 0 bases and V by 9 bases; bases with no gene match: 4.

The chain carries TRBV28 and TRBJ2-5, with TRBD2 matching over 7 bases. The germline gives CDR1 MDHEN, CDR2 SYDVKM. The CDR3 length is 15 residues. Trimming at V came to 5 bases and at J to 2 bases, leaving 8 bases not matched to a gene. The CDR3 coding sequence is TGTGCCAGCAGTGAGGCTAGCGGACTGCAAGAGACCCAGTACTTC. Encoded protein: CASSEASGLQETQYF.

This chain links TRBV7-9 with TRBJ2-2, with a possible D match to TRBD1 (6 bases). The CDR3 consists of 14 residues. Germline loops: CDR1 SEHNR, CDR2 FQNEAQ (reference sequence). The V gene lost 5 bases and the J gene lost 5 bases, with 12 bases spanning the gap. The CDR3 sequence: CASSPQQGTGELFF. CDR3 in DNA: TGTGCCAGCAGCCCTCAACAGGGAACCGGGGAGCTGTTTTTT.

The chain joins TRBV4-3 to TRBJ2-5, with a tentative D call TRBD2 (5 bases). Germline CDR1 reads LGHNA; CDR2 reads YSLEER. The length of the CDR3 is 14 residues. Trimming shortened V by 0 bases and J by 4 bases, and 9 bases separated the two germline ends. The CDR3 sequence is CASSQEPAGETQYF. The CDR3 region has the DNA TGCGCCAGCAGCCAAGAACCCGCGGGAGAGACCCAGTACTTC.

This chain joins TRBV6-5 and TRBJ1-5, with 8 positions matching TRBD1. The J segment lost 1 base and the V segment lost 8 bases, leaving 1 base of the junction unmatched. Per germline, CDR1 MNHEY and CDR2 SVGAGI. The CDR3 is 13 amino acids. As DNA, the CDR3 is TGTGCCAGCCGACAGGGGAGCAATCAGCCCCAGCATTTT. Translating gives CASRQGSNQPQHF.

This chain uses TRBV27 with TRBJ2-2, with D tentatively TRBD2 (6 bases). Germline-derived CDR1 and CDR2 are MNHEY and SMNVEV (reference sequence). V was cut by 3 bases and J by 2 bases, with 7 bases left in between. The CDR3 is 14 residues long. The CDR3 DNA reads TGTGCCAGCAGTTTCGGGGGTAACACCGGGGAGCTGTTTTTT. It specifies CASSFGGNTGELFF.

The V and J genes are TRBV27 and TRBJ1-5; possible D gene TRBD1, 5 bases. Germline lookup yields CDR1 MNHEY and CDR2 SMNVEV (reference sequence). The ends were cut back, 0 bases at V and 6 bases at J, with 12 bases in the middle. CDR3 length: 15 residues. Written as DNA, the CDR3 is TGTGCCAGCAGTTTATCGGGGGGGAATTTTCAGCCCCAGCATTTT. It codes for CASSLSGGNFQPQHF.

The chain uses TRBV7-2 and TRBJ1-6; 7 bases match TRBD1. With 1 base clipped from V and 8 bases from J, the junction kept 5 bases outside the gene matches. CDR1 and CDR2 (germline): SGHTA, FQGNSA. The CDR3 is 15 amino acids. The CDR3 protein is CASSLDGGGDSPLHF. Written as DNA, the CDR3 is TGTGCCAGCAGCTTAGATGGAGGGGGCGATTCACCCCTCCACTTT.

The chain has TRBV19 and TRBJ1-1, with 7 bases that match TRBD1. Germline V gene data show CDR1 as LNHDA and CDR2 as SQIVND (reference sequence). V was clipped by 3 bases and J by 6 bases; unmatched bases: 16. The CDR3 contains 17 residues. CDR3 protein: CASSISGRGVHGAEAFF. CDR3 nucleotides: TGTGCCAGTAGTATTTCGGGCAGGGGGGTGCACGGGGCTGAAGCTTTCTTT.

This clone was observed a handful of times. The chain uses TRBV2 and TRBJ1-1, with D unresolved. This CDR3 has 16 amino acids. Germline-derived CDR1 and CDR2 are SNHLY and FYNNEI. V lost 0 bases, J lost 0 bases, and 11 bases lay in between. CDR3 bases: TGTGCCAGCAGTGAAGCGGAGGGCGTAATGAACACTGAAGCTTTCTTT. It encodes CASSEAEGVMNTEAFF.

To note about this clone: The sample contains more than one DNA sequence encoding this CDR3. V is TRBV9 and J is TRBJ1-2; 7 bases fit TRBD1. J gave up 2 bases and V 3 bases, and 1 base lay outside the gene matches. Germline assignment: CDR1 SGDLS and CDR2 YYNGEE. This CDR3 has 13 amino acids. In DNA, the CDR3 is TGTGCCAGCAGCGCGACAGGGAACTATGGCTACACCTTC. Amino acids: CASSATGNYGYTF. Using reference TRBV9 and TRBJ1-2 for the parts outside the CDR3, the full variable domain is DSGVTQTPKHLITATGQRVTLRCSPRSGDLSVYWYQQSLDQGLQFLIQYYNGEERAKGNILERFSAQQFPDLHSELNLSSLELGDSALYFCASSATGNYGYTFGSGTRLTVV.

The chain recombines TRBV13 with TRBJ2-2, with 12 bases aligning to TRBD2. Germline V lookup: CDR1 PRHDT, CDR2 FYEKMQ (reference sequence). V shed 5 bases, J shed 6 bases, and the junction held 7 bases outside the gene matches. The CDR3 consists of 16 residues. The CDR3 nucleotides read TGTGCCAGCAGCCCCAGACTAGCGGGAGACCCCGGGGAGCTGTTTTTT. Translating gives CASSPRLAGDPGELFF.

This chain uses TRBV11-2 with TRBJ2-7; perhaps TRBD1 as D (6 bases). Germline CDR1 and CDR2: SGHAT and FQNNGV. CDR3 length: 14 residues. The V and J ends lost 8 bases and 2 bases respectively, with 16 bases between them. CDR3 coding DNA: TGTGCCAGCCGACTTACAGGGAAGCCCTACGAGCAGTACTTC. Its translation: CASRLTGKPYEQYF.

V usage is TRBV29-1 and J usage is TRBJ2-7; D remains unclear. This CDR3 contains 10 residues. CDR1 and CDR2 (germline): SQVTM, ANQGSEA. V was trimmed by 5 bases and J by 3 bases, leaving 5 bases between them. The CDR3 protein is CSVKHYEQYF. The CDR3 DNA reads as TGCAGCGTTAAACACTACGAGCAGTACTTC.

The chain carries TRBV12-5 and TRBJ2-1; TRBD2 agrees at 16 bases. This CDR3 comprises 17 residues. V dropped 4 bases and J dropped 8; count of bases not matched to a gene: 8. Germline V gene lookup returns CDR1 LGHNT and CDR2 FRNRAP. CDR3 nucleotides: TGTGCTAGTGGTTCAGGGACTAGCGGGAGGGCTTCCGATGAGCAGTTCTTC. Translating gives CASGSGTSGRASDEQFF.

The rearrangement uses TRBV27 and TRBJ1-3, with unresolved D. This CDR3 has 20 residues. The germline gives CDR1 MNHEY, CDR2 SMNVEV (reference sequence). V lost 0 bases and J lost 1, with 22 bases in between. CDR3 in amino acids: CASSLSRGSAGYGSGNTIYF. The CDR3 bases are TGTGCCAGCAGTTTATCGCGAGGGTCAGCTGGATATGGATCTGGAAACACCATATATTTT.

In DNA, the CDR3 is TGTGCCAGCAGTTTGGGACTAGCGATTTACAATGAGCAGTTCTTC. Protein product: CASSLGLAIYNEQFF. The rearrangement uses TRBV7-3 and TRBJ2-1, with 10 nucleotides matching TRBD2. The V gene end was trimmed by 6 bases and the J gene end by 4 bases; junction bases not matched to a gene: 6. This CDR3 is 15 amino acids long. Germline V gene lookup returns CDR1 SGHTA and CDR2 FQGTGA. Filled out from reference TRBV7-3 and TRBJ2-1, the complete variable domain reads GAGVSQTPSNKVTEKGKYVELRCDPISGHTALYWYRQSLGQGPEFLIYFQGTGAADDSGLPNDRFFAVRPEGSVSTLKIQRTERGDSAVYLCASSLGLAIYNEQFFGPGTRLTVL.

Note on this clone: One end of the junction is discordant with germline, which a read error may explain. The CDR3 sequence is CASSQGVGQTHF. The DNA for the CDR3 is TGTGCCAGCAGCCAAGGCGTCGGACAAACGCACTTC. V gene TRBV3-1 (or the pseudogene TRBV3-2) combines with J gene TRBJ2-7; tentatively, D is TRBD1 (5 bases). Germline V gives CDR1 LGHDT, CDR2 YNNKEL (reference sequence). This CDR3 region has 12 residues.

In regard to this clone: Other DNA sequences in this sample translate to the same CDR3. The chain combines TRBV7-3 with TRBJ2-5; 7 nucleotides match TRBD2. Germline lookup yields CDR1 SGHTA and CDR2 FQGTGA. V lost 3 bases, J lost 3 bases, and 1 base stayed unmatched. The CDR3 runs 13 residues. The CDR3 DNA reads as TGTGCCAGCAGCTTTGCGGGAGAAGAGACCCAGTACTTC. Encoded protein: CASSFAGEETQYF.